Shown below are 28 T cell receptor beta chains from a single sample sequenced in a study of identifying expanded T cells in peripheral blood. Sequenced by immunoSEQ multiplex PCR; TCRdb stores in-frame clones only, minus some. The table includes over 90,000 clones, approximately 88% detected once. Sequenced sample: blood. These receptors were obtained from a person aged 18 to 70 in good health.

The chain employs TRBV2 and TRBJ2-1; D is ambiguous. There are 11 residues in the CDR3. Per the germline V gene, CDR1 is SNHLY and CDR2 is FYNNEI. Trimming cost V 6 bases and J 7 bases, with 7 bases left between them. In nucleotides, the CDR3 is TGTGCCAGCAGATTAGTGAATGAGCAGTTCTTC. Residues: CASRLVNEQFF.

This clone appeared a few times. V and J are TRBV29-1 and TRBJ1-1; D perhaps matches TRBD1 (5 bases). V shed 6 bases and J shed 1 base, with 12 bases lying between them. CDR1 and CDR2 (germline): SQVTM, ANQGSEA. This CDR3 spans 13 amino acids. DNA of the CDR3: TGCAGCGTGGCCGGGACGGCGAACACTGAAGCTTTCTTT. Its protein is CSVAGTANTEAFF.

The V and J genes are TRBV7-2 and TRBJ2-2; a weak D match, TRBD1 (6 bases). Trimming shortened V by 5 bases and J by 8 bases, and 15 bases separated the two germline ends. Germline values: CDR1 SGHTA, CDR2 FQGNSA. The CDR3 covers 14 residues. The CDR3 loop reads CASSRQGTPGELFF. In DNA, the CDR3 is TGTGCCAGCAGCCGGCAGGGGACGCCGGGGGAGCTGTTTTTT. Combining the CDR3 with reference TRBV7-2 and TRBJ2-2 gives the whole variable domain GAGVSQSPSNKVTEKGKDVELRCDPISGHTALYWYRQSLGQGLEFLIYFQGNSAPDKSGLPSDRFSAERTGGSVSTLTIQRTQQEDSAVYLCASSRQGTPGELFFGEGSRLTVL.

The chain is built from TRBV7-2 and TRBJ2-1; 7 nucleotides match TRBD1. Germline values: CDR1 SGHTA, CDR2 FQGNSA. The J segment lost 2 bases and the V segment lost 5 bases, leaving 9 bases of the junction unmatched. This CDR3 comprises 16 residues. The CDR3: CASSVKTGSAYNEQFF. Written as DNA, the CDR3 is TGTGCCAGCAGCGTCAAGACAGGGAGTGCCTACAATGAGCAGTTCTTC. Complete variable domain (other parts from reference TRBV7-2 and TRBJ2-1): GAGVSQSPSNKVTEKGKDVELRCDPISGHTALYWYRQSLGQGLEFLIYFQGNSAPDKSGLPSDRFSAERTGGSVSTLTIQRTQQEDSAVYLCASSVKTGSAYNEQFFGPGTRLTVL.

Worth noting for this clone: The same CDR3 also results from other DNA sequences found in this sample. The chain has TRBV14 and TRBJ1-2; D not resolved. Trimming cost V 0 bases and J 8 bases, with 13 bases left between them. The CDR3 has 14 amino acids. Germline CDR1 SGHDN, CDR2 FVKESK. CDR3 DNA sequence: TGTGCCAGCAGCCAAGATTCGAAGGGTTACGGCTACACCTTC. Translation: CASSQDSKGYGYTF. The whole variable domain, filled in from reference TRBV14 and TRBJ1-2, reads EAGVTQFPSHSVIEKGQTVTLRCDPISGHDNLYWYRRVMGKEIKFLLHFVKESKQDESGMPNNRFLAERTGGTYSTLKVQPAELEDSGVYFCASSQDSKGYGYTFGSGTRLTVV.

This clone has ten or more counts. This chain joins TRBV18 and TRBJ2-5; 9 bases fit TRBD2. Losses at the gene ends were 6 bases for V and 4 bases for J; bases not matched to a gene: 12. CDR1 KGHSH and CDR2 LQKENI come from the germline V gene. The CDR3 is 16 residues long. The DNA for the CDR3 is TGTGCCAGCTCGTCGCCGGGACTAGCCAAAGGAGAGACCCAGTACTTC. As protein: CASSSPGLAKGETQYF.

The V gene is TRBV10-1, the J gene TRBJ2-2, with 9 bases aligning to TRBD2. The V gene's germline CDR1 is WNHNN and CDR2 SYGVQD (reference sequence). This CDR3 has 16 residues. With V trimmed by 9 bases and J by 2 bases, 10 bases remained unmatched. The DNA of the CDR3 is TGCGCCAGTTCTCGATTTAGCGGGAGAAACACCGGGGAGCTGTTTTTT. Translated: CASSRFSGRNTGELFF.

The J gene is TRBJ2-7, the V gene TRBV11-3; the match to TRBD1 covers 7 bases. The CDR3 is made up of 16 amino acids. CDR1 is SGHNT and CDR2 is YENEEA in the germline V gene. The V and J ends lost 5 bases and 2 bases, in that order; junction bases with no gene match: 12. The CDR3 loop reads CASSPHGQAPPYEQYF. The CDR3 nucleotides read TGTGCCAGCAGCCCGCATGGACAGGCTCCTCCCTACGAGCAGTACTTC.

The V call is TRBV5-1, the J call TRBJ2-1; TRBD2 aligns across 11 bases. CDR3 length equals 17 residues. Looked up from germline, CDR1 is SGHRS and CDR2 is YFSETQ. The V and J ends lost 0 bases and 2 bases, in that order; junction bases with no gene match: 4. The CDR3 DNA sequence: TGCGCCAGCAGCTTGGTCCCTAGCGGGGGGACCTACAATGAGCAGTTCTTC. This sequence encodes CASSLVPSGGTYNEQFF.

The V gene is TRBV5-6, the J gene TRBJ2-3; 7 bases align to TRBD2. The CDR3 totals 17 residues. Germline values: CDR1 SGHDT, CDR2 YYEEEE. V lost 4 bases to trimming and J lost 5 bases; unmatched junction nucleotides: 16. CDR3 protein: CASSIFQVAGVVDTQYF. In nucleotides, the CDR3 is TGTGCCAGCAGCATTTTCCAGGTGGCGGGGGTGGTAGATACGCAGTATTTT.

The V and J genes are TRBV2 and TRBJ2-5; D gene uncertain. The V gene's germline CDR1 is SNHLY and CDR2 FYNNEI. The CDR3 covers 13 residues. Trimming left V 6 bases short and J 1 base short, with 9 bases between. DNA of the CDR3: TGTGCCAGCAGGAGGACGGTCCAAGAGACCCAGTACTTC. Its protein product is CASRRTVQETQYF.

The V call is TRBV7-8, the J call TRBJ2-7; D not certain. Germline CDR1 SGHVS, CDR2 FQNEAQ. Trimming removed 1 base from V and 2 bases from J, with 3 bases in between. CDR3 length: 12 amino acids. In DNA form, the CDR3 reads TGTGCCAGCAGCTTAGGTGCCTACGAGCAGTACTTC. This gives the protein CASSLGAYEQYF.

The chain couples TRBV9 to TRBJ2-1, with 9 nucleotides matching TRBD2. Germline assignment: CDR1 SGDLS and CDR2 YYNGEE. This CDR3 is 15 amino acids long. V lost 0 bases to trimming and J lost 2 bases; unmatched junction nucleotides: 0. The CDR3 sequence: CASSVGGRAYNEQFF. The DNA for the CDR3 is TGTGCCAGCAGCGTAGGCGGGAGGGCCTACAATGAGCAGTTCTTC.

The J gene is TRBJ1-1, the V gene TRBV15; 7 nucleotides match TRBD1. Germline loops: CDR1 LNHNV, CDR2 YYDKDF (reference sequence). Unmatched junction bases numbered 14, after V lost 1 base and J lost 3 bases. The CDR3 sequence is 18 residues long. The chain's CDR3 is CATSRGQGPWNSDTEAFF. DNA for the CDR3: TGTGCCACCAGCAGAGGACAGGGCCCGTGGAATAGCGACACTGAAGCTTTCTTT. The complete variable domain, with remaining parts taken from reference TRBV15 and TRBJ1-1, reads DAMVIQNPRYQVTQFGKPVTLSCSQTLNHNVMYWYQQKSSQAPKLLFHYYDKDFNNEADTPDNFQSRRPNTSFCFLDIRSPGLGDTAMYLCATSRGQGPWNSDTEAFFGQGTRLTVV.

The V and J genes are TRBV5-6 and TRBJ1-2; no definite D call. The germline V and J ends were trimmed by 5 bases and 8 bases, with 13 bases remaining between them. CDR3 length: 12 amino acids. CDR1 is SGHDT, CDR2 YYEEEE, per germline. The CDR3 DNA follows: TGTGCCAGCAGTACGCCCGGGCAAGGCTACACCTTC. Protein: CASSTPGQGYTF.

V usage is TRBV5-1 and J usage is TRBJ1-1; D might be TRBD1 (5 bases). The germline CDR1 and CDR2 sequences are SGHRS and YFSETQ. V dropped 0 bases and J dropped 3 bases, with 15 bases sitting between them. The CDR3 consists of 16 residues. The CDR3 spells CASSLAGQGGDTEAFF. CDR3 bases: TGCGCCAGCAGCTTGGCAGGCCAGGGTGGAGACACTGAAGCTTTCTTT.

The V and J genes are TRBV5-1 and TRBJ1-1; D may be TRBD1 (5 bases). CDR3 length equals 15 residues. Germline V lookup: CDR1 SGHRS, CDR2 YFSETQ. The ends were cut back, 1 base at V and 0 bases at J, with 10 bases in the middle. CDR3 DNA sequence: TGCGCCAGCAGCTTGCAGGGCGCTGTGAACACTGAAGCTTTCTTT. Amino acid sequence: CASSLQGAVNTEAFF. Complete variable domain (other parts from reference TRBV5-1 and TRBJ1-1): KAGVTQTPRYLIKTRGQQVTLSCSPISGHRSVSWYQQTPGQGLQFLFEYFSETQRNKGNFPGRFSGRQFSNSRSEMNVSTLELGDSALYLCASSLQGAVNTEAFFGQGTRLTVV.

The J gene is TRBJ2-1, the V gene TRBV30, with 15 bases lining up with TRBD2. CDR3 length: 16 amino acids. Germline V gives CDR1 GTSNPN, CDR2 SVGIG (reference sequence). V dropped 7 bases and J dropped 2; count of bases not matched to a gene: 6. The CDR3 region is CASGTSGGTTYNEQFF. CDR3 nucleotide sequence: TGTGCCTCCGGGACTAGCGGGGGGACTACCTACAATGAGCAGTTCTTC. Full variable domain (outside the CDR3, taken from reference TRBV30 and TRBJ2-1): SQTIHQWPATLVQPVGSPLSLECTVEGTSNPNLYWYRQAAGRGLQLLFYSVGIGQISSEVPQNLSASRPQDRQFILSSKKLLLSDSGFYLCASGTSGGTTYNEQFFGPGTRLTVL.

This chain's CDR3 is CASNSEETQYF. The CDR3 nucleotides read TGTGCCAGCAACTCCGAGGAGACCCAGTACTTC. The V and J genes are TRBV2 and TRBJ2-5, with D hard to call. The germline CDR1 and CDR2 sequences are SNHLY and FYNNEI. CDR3 length: 11 residues. Trimming stripped 7 bases from V and 5 bases from J, with 8 bases between.

This rearrangement joins TRBV4-1 to TRBJ2-7; D is possibly TRBD2 (7 bases). Germline V gene lookup returns CDR1 MGHRA and CDR2 YSYEKL. There are 15 residues in the CDR3. The ends were cut back, 2 bases at V and 2 bases at J, with 13 bases in the middle. The CDR3 DNA sequence: TGCGCCAGCAGCCAAAACGCGGGGGCAACCTACGAGCAGTACTTC. It specifies CASSQNAGATYEQYF.

The V call is TRBV7-2, the J call TRBJ1-4; D is undetermined. V lost 1 base, J lost 0 bases, and 9 bases lay in between. The length of the CDR3 is 16 residues. Germline V gene data show CDR1 as SGHTA and CDR2 as FQGNSA. The CDR3 protein is CASSLGVSSTNEKLFF. The CDR3 DNA is TGTGCCAGCAGCTTAGGAGTCAGTTCAACTAATGAAAAACTGTTTTTT.

The chain has TRBV6-1 and TRBJ2-2; a weak D match, TRBD2 (5 bases). Germline values: CDR1 MNHNS, CDR2 SASEGT. The V and J ends lost 8 bases and 9 bases respectively, with 10 bases between them. The CDR3 is 11 amino acids. The CDR3 DNA reads as TGTGCCAGCGGCGGGTACCGGGAGCTGTTTTTT. It codes for CASGGYRELFF.

V gene TRBV25-1 combines with J gene TRBJ1-2; D gene ambiguous. Germline V gene data show CDR1 as MGHDK and CDR2 as SYGVNS. V was trimmed by 1 base and J by 0 bases, leaving 3 bases between them. This CDR3 has 13 residues. CDR3 protein: CASSEFANYGYTF. DNA for the CDR3: TGTGCCAGCAGTGAATTTGCTAACTATGGCTACACCTTC.

The chain links TRBV10-3 to TRBJ2-7, with D perhaps matching TRBD2 (5 bases). Germline CDR1 reads ENHRY; CDR2 reads SYGVKD. This CDR3 comprises 12 residues. The V end was cut by 2 bases, the J end by 6 bases, with 8 bases between. CDR3 sequence reads: CAISEPRGEQYF. DNA of the CDR3: TGTGCCATCAGTGAGCCTCGGGGCGAGCAGTACTTC.

This rearrangement joins TRBV7-3 to TRBJ2-5; the match to TRBD2 covers 8 bases. V was pared by 5 bases and J by 8 bases, with 10 bases of the junction left unmatched. This CDR3 has 14 residues. CDR1 is SGHTA, CDR2 FQGTGA, per germline. The CDR3 DNA reads TGTGCCAGCAGCACCCTAGCGGGCACCTCCACCCAGTACTTC. Translating gives CASSTLAGTSTQYF.

This rearrangement joins TRBV5-1 to TRBJ1-2, with unresolved D. The CDR3 totals 13 residues. Germline lookup yields CDR1 SGHRS and CDR2 YFSETQ. The V and J ends lost 4 bases and 4 bases respectively, with 11 bases between them. CDR3 loop: CASSGLGFYGYTF. The CDR3 DNA follows: TGCGCCAGCAGCGGACTGGGATTCTATGGCTACACCTTC.

This clone was found once. The chain has TRBV28 and TRBJ2-7; D tentatively reads TRBD1 or TRBD2 (6 bases each). Germline V gene data show CDR1 as MDHEN and CDR2 as SYDVKM. The V gene lost 4 bases and the J gene lost 3 bases, with 16 bases spanning the gap. This CDR3 spans 15 amino acids. The CDR3 reads CASSYRGALVYEQYF. CDR3 DNA sequence: TGTGCCAGCAGTTATAGGGGGGCCCTAGTCTACGAGCAGTACTTC.

This clone was counted between two and nine times. The V gene is TRBV29-1, the J gene TRBJ1-1, with D perhaps TRBD1 (6 bases). The CDR3 consists of 12 residues. Germline CDR1 is SQVTM and CDR2 is ANQGSEA. CDR3 in amino acids: CTIQGLNTEAFF. The CDR3 DNA reads as TGCACCATCCAGGGGCTGAACACTGAAGCTTTCTTT.